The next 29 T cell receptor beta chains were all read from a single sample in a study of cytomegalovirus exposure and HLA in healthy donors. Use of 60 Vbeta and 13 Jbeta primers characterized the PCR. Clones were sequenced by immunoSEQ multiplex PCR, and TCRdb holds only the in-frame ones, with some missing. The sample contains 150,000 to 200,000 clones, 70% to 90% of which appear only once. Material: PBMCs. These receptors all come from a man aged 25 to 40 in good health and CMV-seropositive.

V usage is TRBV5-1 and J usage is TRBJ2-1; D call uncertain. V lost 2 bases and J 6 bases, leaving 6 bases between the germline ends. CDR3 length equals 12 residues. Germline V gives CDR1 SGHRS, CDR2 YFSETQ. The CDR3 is CASSLASNEQFF. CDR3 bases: TGCGCCAGCAGCTTAGCTAGCAATGAGCAGTTCTTC.

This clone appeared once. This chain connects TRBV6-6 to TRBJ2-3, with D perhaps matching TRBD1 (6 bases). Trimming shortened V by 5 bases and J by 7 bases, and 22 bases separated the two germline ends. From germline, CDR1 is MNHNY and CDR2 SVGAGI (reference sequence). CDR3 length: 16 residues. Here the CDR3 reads CASSLPPQGYRYTQYF. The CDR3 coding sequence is TGTGCCAGCAGTCTACCCCCACAGGGTTATAGGTATACGCAGTATTTT.

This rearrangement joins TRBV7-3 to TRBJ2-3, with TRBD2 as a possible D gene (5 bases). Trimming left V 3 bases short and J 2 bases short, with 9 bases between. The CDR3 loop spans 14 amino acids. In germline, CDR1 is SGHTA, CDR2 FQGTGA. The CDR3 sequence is CASSFSSSTDTQYF. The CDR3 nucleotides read TGTGCCAGCAGCTTCTCTAGCTCCACAGATACGCAGTATTTT.

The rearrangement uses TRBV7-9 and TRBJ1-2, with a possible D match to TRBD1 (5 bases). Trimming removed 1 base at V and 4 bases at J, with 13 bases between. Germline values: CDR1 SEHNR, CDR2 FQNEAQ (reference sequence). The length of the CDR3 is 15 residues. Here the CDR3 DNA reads TGTGCCAGCAGCTTAGGGTTAGGGGAAGCCTATGGCTACACCTTC. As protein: CASSLGLGEAYGYTF.

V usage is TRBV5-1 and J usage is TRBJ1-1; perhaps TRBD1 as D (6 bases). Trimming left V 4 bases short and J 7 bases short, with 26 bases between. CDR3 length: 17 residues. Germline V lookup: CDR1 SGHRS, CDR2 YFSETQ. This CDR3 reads CASSSGTPLDPRVEAFF. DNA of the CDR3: TGCGCCAGCAGCAGCGGGACACCGTTGGACCCACGGGTTGAAGCTTTCTTT.

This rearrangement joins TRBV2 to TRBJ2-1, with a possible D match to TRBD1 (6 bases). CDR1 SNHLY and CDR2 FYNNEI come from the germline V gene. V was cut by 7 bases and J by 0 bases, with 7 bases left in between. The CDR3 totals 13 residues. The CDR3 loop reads CASKGDSYNEQFF. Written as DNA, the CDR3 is TGTGCCAGCAAGGGGGACTCCTACAATGAGCAGTTCTTC.

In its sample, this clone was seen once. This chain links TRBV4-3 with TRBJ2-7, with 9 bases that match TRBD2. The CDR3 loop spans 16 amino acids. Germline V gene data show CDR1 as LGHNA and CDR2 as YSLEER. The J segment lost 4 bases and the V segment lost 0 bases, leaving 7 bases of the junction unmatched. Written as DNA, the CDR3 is TGCGCCAGCAGCCAAGATCCGGGACTAGCTGTTTACGAGCAGTACTTC. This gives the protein CASSQDPGLAVYEQYF.

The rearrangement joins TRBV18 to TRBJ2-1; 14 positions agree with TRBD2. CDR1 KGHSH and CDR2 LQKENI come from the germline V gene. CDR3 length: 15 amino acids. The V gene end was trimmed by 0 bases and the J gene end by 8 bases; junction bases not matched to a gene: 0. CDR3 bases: TGTGCCAGCTCACCACCGGGACTAGCGGGAGATGAGCAGTTCTTC. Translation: CASSPPGLAGDEQFF.

The CDR3 DNA reads as TGCGCCAGCAGCCGAGGACATGGGGAGACCCAGTACTTC. As protein: CASSRGHGETQYF. The rearrangement links TRBV4-1 to TRBJ2-5; D is possibly TRBD1 (5 bases). The CDR3 extends over 13 amino acids. CDR1 MGHRA and CDR2 YSYEKL come from the germline V gene. The germline V and J ends were trimmed by 4 bases and 5 bases, with 11 bases remaining between them.

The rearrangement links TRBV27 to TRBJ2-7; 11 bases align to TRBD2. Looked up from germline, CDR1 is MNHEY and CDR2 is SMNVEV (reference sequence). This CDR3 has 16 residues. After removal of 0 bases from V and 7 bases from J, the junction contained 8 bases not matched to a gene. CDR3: CASSLSLGLAGREQYF. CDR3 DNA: TGTGCCAGCAGTTTATCCCTCGGACTAGCGGGCCGGGAGCAGTACTTC.

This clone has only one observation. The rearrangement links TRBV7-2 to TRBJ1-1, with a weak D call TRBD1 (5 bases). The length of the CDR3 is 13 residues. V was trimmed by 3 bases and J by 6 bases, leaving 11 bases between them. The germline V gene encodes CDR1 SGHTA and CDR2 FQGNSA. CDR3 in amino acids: CASSFRGLPEAFF. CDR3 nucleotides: TGTGCCAGCAGCTTTAGGGGTTTACCTGAAGCTTTCTTT.

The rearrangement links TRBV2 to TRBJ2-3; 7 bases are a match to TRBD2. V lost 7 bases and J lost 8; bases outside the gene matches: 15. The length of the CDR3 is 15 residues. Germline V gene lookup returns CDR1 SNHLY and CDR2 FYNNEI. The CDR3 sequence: CASTGASGHTGTQYF. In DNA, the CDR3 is TGTGCCAGCACCGGGGCTAGCGGTCACACGGGTACGCAGTATTTT.

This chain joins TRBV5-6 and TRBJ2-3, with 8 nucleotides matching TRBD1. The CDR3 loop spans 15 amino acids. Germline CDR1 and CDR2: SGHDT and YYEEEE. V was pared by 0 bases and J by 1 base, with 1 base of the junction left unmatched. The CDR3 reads CASSLEQGGTDTQYF. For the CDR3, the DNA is TGTGCCAGCAGCTTGGAACAGGGGGGCACAGATACGCAGTATTTT.

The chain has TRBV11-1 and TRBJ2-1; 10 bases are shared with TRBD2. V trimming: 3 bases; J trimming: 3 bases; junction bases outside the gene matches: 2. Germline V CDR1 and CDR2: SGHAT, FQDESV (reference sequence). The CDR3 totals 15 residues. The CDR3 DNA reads TGTGCCAGCAGCTTGGGGACTAGCGTCTACAATGAGCAGTTCTTC. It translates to CASSLGTSVYNEQFF.

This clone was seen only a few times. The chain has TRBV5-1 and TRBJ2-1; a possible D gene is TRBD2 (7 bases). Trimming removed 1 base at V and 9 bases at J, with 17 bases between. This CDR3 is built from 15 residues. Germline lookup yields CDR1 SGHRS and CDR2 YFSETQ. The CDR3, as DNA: TGCGCCAGCAGCTTGTTCCTAGCGGAGGGGGGTGAGCAGTTCTTC. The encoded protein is CASSLFLAEGGEQFF.

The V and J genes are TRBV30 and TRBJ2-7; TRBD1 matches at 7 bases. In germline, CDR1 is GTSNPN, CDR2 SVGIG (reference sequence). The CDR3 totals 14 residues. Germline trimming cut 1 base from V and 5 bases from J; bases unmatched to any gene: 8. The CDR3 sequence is CAWSEVTGVDEQYF. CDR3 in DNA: TGTGCCTGGAGTGAGGTTACAGGGGTGGACGAGCAGTACTTC.

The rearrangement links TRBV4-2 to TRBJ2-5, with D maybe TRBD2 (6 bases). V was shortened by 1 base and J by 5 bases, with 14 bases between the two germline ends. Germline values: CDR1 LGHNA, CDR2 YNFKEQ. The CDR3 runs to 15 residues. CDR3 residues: CASSQGAQGGETQYF. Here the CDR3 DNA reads TGTGCCAGCAGCCAAGGAGCCCAGGGAGGTGAGACCCAGTACTTC.

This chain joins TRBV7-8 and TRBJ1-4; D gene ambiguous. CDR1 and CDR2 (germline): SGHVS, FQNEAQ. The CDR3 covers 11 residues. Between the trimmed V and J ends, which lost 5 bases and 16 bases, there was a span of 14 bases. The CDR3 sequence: CASSRGGIPFF. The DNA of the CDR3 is TGTGCCAGCAGCCGAGGCGGCATACCGTTTTTT.

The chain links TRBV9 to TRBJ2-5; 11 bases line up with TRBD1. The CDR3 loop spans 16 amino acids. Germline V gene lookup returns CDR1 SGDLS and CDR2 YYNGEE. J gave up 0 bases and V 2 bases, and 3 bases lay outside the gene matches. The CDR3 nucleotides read TGTGCCAGCAGCGTCCCGGGACAGGGGGACCAAGAGACCCAGTACTTC. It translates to CASSVPGQGDQETQYF. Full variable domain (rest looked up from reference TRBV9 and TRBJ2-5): DSGVTQTPKHLITATGQRVTLRCSPRSGDLSVYWYQQSLDQGLQFLIQYYNGEERAKGNILERFSAQQFPDLHSELNLSSLELGDSALYFCASSVPGQGDQETQYFGPGTRLLVL.

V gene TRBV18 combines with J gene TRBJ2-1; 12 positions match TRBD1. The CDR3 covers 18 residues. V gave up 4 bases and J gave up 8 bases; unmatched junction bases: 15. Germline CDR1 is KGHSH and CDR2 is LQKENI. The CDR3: CASSQYQSGTGGMDEQFF. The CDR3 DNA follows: TGTGCCAGCTCACAATATCAATCCGGGACAGGGGGCATGGATGAGCAGTTCTTC.

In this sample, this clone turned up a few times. The CDR3 is CASSYRILKAGGELFF. The CDR3 nucleotides read TGTGCCAGCAGCTATAGAATACTGAAAGCTGGCGGGGAGCTGTTTTTT. The chain uses TRBV7-6 and TRBJ2-2, with D unclear. The germline V gene encodes CDR1 SGHVS and CDR2 FNYEAQ. CDR3 length: 16 residues. V lost 4 bases to trimming and J lost 7 bases, with 19 bases between them. Using reference TRBV7-6 and TRBJ2-2 for the parts outside the CDR3, the full variable domain is GAGVSQSPRYKVTKRGQDVALRCDPISGHVSLYWYRQALGQGPEFLTYFNYEAQQDKSGLPNDRFSAERPEGSISTLTIQRTEQRDSAMYRCASSYRILKAGGELFFGEGSRLTVL.

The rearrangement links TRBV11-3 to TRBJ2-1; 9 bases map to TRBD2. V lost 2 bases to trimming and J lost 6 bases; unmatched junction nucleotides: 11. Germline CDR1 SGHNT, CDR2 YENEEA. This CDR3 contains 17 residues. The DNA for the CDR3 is TGTGCCAGCAGCTTACAGTTTTCTAGCGGGGAGATCAATGAGCAGTTCTTC. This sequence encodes CASSLQFSSGEINEQFF.

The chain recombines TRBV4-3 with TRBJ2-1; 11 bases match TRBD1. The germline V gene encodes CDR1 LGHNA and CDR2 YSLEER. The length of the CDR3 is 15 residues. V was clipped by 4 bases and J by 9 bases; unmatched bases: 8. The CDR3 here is CASSLTGQGAGEQFF. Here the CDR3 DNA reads TGCGCCAGCAGCCTAACCGGACAGGGGGCGGGTGAGCAGTTCTTC.

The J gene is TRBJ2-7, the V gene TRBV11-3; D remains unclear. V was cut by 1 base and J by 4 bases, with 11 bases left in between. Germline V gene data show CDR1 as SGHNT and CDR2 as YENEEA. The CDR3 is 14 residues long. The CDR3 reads CASSLGPRDYEQYF. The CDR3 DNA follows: TGTGCCAGCAGCTTAGGCCCTAGAGATTACGAGCAGTACTTC.

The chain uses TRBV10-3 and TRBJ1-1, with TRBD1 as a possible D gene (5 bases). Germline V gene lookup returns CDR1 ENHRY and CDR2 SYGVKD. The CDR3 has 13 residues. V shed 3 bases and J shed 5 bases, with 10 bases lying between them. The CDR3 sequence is CAISDRVKTEAFF. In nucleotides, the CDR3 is TGTGCCATCAGTGACAGGGTAAAAACTGAAGCTTTCTTT.

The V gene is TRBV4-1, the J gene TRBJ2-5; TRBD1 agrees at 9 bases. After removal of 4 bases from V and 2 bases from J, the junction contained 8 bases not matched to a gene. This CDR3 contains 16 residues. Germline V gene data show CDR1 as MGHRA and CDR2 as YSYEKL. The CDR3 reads CASSREDRGGQETQYF. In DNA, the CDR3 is TGCGCCAGCAGCCGGGAGGACAGGGGAGGGCAAGAGACCCAGTACTTC.

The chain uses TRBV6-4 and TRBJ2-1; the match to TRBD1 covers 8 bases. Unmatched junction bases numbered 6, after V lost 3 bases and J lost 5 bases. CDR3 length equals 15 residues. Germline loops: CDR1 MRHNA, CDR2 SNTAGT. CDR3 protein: CASSDGPGGHNEQFF. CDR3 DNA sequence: TGTGCCAGCAGTGATGGGCCAGGGGGCCACAATGAGCAGTTCTTC.

CDR3 DNA sequence: TGTGCCAGCAGTGAAGGTAGCGGCTCCTACGAGCAGTACTTC. Its protein is CASSEGSGSYEQYF. The chain carries TRBV2 and TRBJ2-7; perhaps TRBD2 as D (6 bases). The ends were cut back, 1 base at V and 0 bases at J, with 7 bases in the middle. CDR3 size: 14 residues. From germline, CDR1 is SNHLY and CDR2 FYNNEI.

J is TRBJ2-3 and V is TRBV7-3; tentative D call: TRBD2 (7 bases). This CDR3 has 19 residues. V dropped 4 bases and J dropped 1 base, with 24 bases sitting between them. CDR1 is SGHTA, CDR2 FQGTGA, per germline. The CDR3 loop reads CASSSPLGGGGGGTDTQYF. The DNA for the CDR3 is TGTGCCAGCAGCTCCCCCCTGGGCGGGGGCGGAGGGGGCACAGATACGCAGTATTTT.